The present entry profiles one TCR beta chain with its context. In the original analysis: The authors estimated nucleated cell counts from reference gene primer amplification. The assay was immunoSEQ multiplex PCR, and TCRdb's table has in-frame clones only and misses some. Clone size and the V and J calls come from that table; the DNA yielded D and trimming. The sample records fewer than 130,000 clones, over 65% being singletons. This entry is derived from a study of blood T cell repertoires in COVID-19. Overall study: Material from acute and convalescent COVID-19 was sourced from the United States, Italy and Spain. Sources were T cells, B-cell-depleted T cells, or PBMCs; the material itself was cDNA or gDNA.

The CDR3 totals 14 residues. Germline V gene lookup returns CDR1 LGHDT and CDR2 YNNKEL (reference sequence). The V end lost 3 bases, the J end lost 6 bases, and 14 bases lay between the germline ends. This receptor was taken from a woman older than 75 with acute or convalescent COVID-19. The chain employs TRBV3-1 (or the pseudogene TRBV3-2) and TRBJ1-2, with TRBD1 as a possible D gene (5 bases). Sequencing used peripheral blood. The CDR3 bases are TGTGCCAGCAGCCATGCCGGGACTGAGAATGGCTACACCTTC. It specifies CASSHAGTENGYTF.